These T cell receptor beta chains were read from a single sample in a study of CD8+ T cells in alopecia areata. The assay was immunoSEQ multiplex PCR, and TCRdb's table has in-frame clones only and misses some. Here the sample spans more than 95,000 clones, approximately 90% being singletons. The input for sequencing was CD8+ T cells sorted from blood, taken at week 34, from a patient treated with tofacitinib. All receptors derive from a human donor with alopecia areata. CDR3s include the opening cysteine and the closing phenylalanine or tryptophan. The order of the fields is clone size, D gene, V gene, J gene, CDR3 DNA, CDR3 protein. D genes are given only for firm matches. For some rows the clone size is stated as once, few or many, or as a class when expanded; others skip it.

NA,TRBD2,TRBV6-5,TRBJ2-3,TGTGCCAGCAGTTACCGCACTAGCGGAACAGATACGCAGTATTTT,CASSYRTSGTDTQYF
NA,NA,TRBV29-1,TRBJ2-7,TGCAGCGTTGAAGATCCAAAGGGAGGGCAGTACTTC,CSVEDPKGGQYF
NA,NA,TRBV5-1,TRBJ2-7,TGCGCCAGCAGCTTGTCCAGGGCGTACGAGCAGTACTTC,CASSLSRAYEQYF
NA,NA,TRBV4-1,TRBJ2-1,TGCGCCAGCAGCCAAGTACCGCGGGGAGGATCCTACAATGAGCAGTTCTTC,CASSQVPRGGSYNEQFF
NA,TRBD1,TRBV11-2,TRBJ2-5,TGTGCCAGCAGCTTAGGACAGGGTAGTTTGGAGACCCAGTACTTC,CASSLGQGSLETQYF
NA,NA,TRBV2,TRBJ1-6,TGTGCCAGCAGTGAAAAGCCGAGGTCACCCCTCCACTTT,CASSEKPRSPLHF
NA,NA,TRBV5-6,TRBJ2-2,TGTGCCAGCAGCTTCTTTCAGGACTGGACCGGGGAGCTGTTTTTT,CASSFFQDWTGELFF
NA,NA,TRBV29-1,TRBJ1-1,TGCAGCGTTTATAAGAACACTGAAGCTTTCTTT,CSVYKNTEAFF
NA,NA,TRBV7-9,TRBJ2-1,TGTGCCAGCAGCCCACAGGCTAGAGCGGTCAACAATGAGCAGTTCTTC,CASSPQARAVNNEQFF
NA,TRBD1,TRBV11-3,TRBJ2-1,TGTGCCAGCAGCTCCCGGGACAGTAACCCATACAATGAGCAGTTCTTC,CASSSRDSNPYNEQFF
few,TRBD1,TRBV11-2,TRBJ2-7,TGTGCCAGCAGCCCAGGACAGGGAACCGAGCAGTACTTC,CASSPGQGTEQYF
few,TRBD1,TRBV29-1,TRBJ2-7,TGCAGCGTCTGGGGACAGGACAGCTCCTACGAGCAGTACTTC,CSVWGQDSSYEQYF
NA,NA,TRBV4-2,TRBJ1-1,TGTGCCAGCAGCAACAGGGTTGATAACACTGAAGCTTTCTTT,CASSNRVDNTEAFF
NA,NA,TRBV7-8,TRBJ2-3,TGTGCCAGCAGCCCTCTCTCCAGCACAGATACGCAGTATTTT,CASSPLSSTDTQYF
NA,NA,TRBV29-1,TRBJ2-1,TGCAATATCGTAGGGGCGGAGGTTTCCTACAATGAGCAGTTCTTC,CNIVGAEVSYNEQFF
NA,NA,TRBV27,TRBJ1-4,TGTGCCAGCAGCTTCACCCCCGGGAGTGAAAAACTGTTTTTT,CASSFTPGSEKLFF
NA,NA,TRBV4-1,TRBJ1-5,TGCGCCAGCAGCCAAGGTAGGGGAGGTCAGCCCCAGCATTTT,CASSQGRGGQPQHF
NA,NA,TRBV5-4,TRBJ2-2,TGTGCCAGCAGCTTGGTAGGGACAACGAACACCGGGGAGCTGTTTTTT,CASSLVGTTNTGELFF
NA,NA,TRBV14,TRBJ2-1,TGTGCCAGCAGCCAAGATTATCCGACTAGGCCTAAGGAGCAGTTCTTC,CASSQDYPTRPKEQFF
NA,NA,TRBV2,TRBJ1-3,TGTGCCAGCAGTGATTCTCGAAACACCATATATTTT,CASSDSRNTIYF
NA,NA,TRBV27,TRBJ2-7,NA,CASSSSSYYEQYF
NA,TRBD1,TRBV7-9,TRBJ1-4,TGTGCCAGCAGCCATCCGGGACAGGGGGGTGAAAAACTGTTTTTT,CASSHPGQGGEKLFF
NA,NA,TRBV7-6,TRBJ2-5,TGTGCCAGCAGCCCCATGGACACTGGACAAGAGACCCAGTACTTC,CASSPMDTGQETQYF
NA,TRBD1,TRBV7-9,TRBJ2-1,TGTGCCAGCAGCTTATGGACAGGGCACAATGAGCAGTTCTTC,CASSLWTGHNEQFF
NA,NA,TRBV10-3,TRBJ1-4,TGTGCCATCAGTGAGTCGAACCTCCTGGAGACTAATGAAAAACTGTTTTTT,CAISESNLLETNEKLFF
NA,NA,TRBV10-3,TRBJ2-1,TGTGCCATCAGCGTAGCGGTGGACTACAATGAGCAGTTCTTC,CAISVAVDYNEQFF
NA,TRBD1,TRBV13,TRBJ1-5,TGTGCCAGCAGCTTGGGACAGACTTTGGGATGGCCCCAGCATTTT,CASSLGQTLGWPQHF
NA,TRBD1,TRBV4-1,TRBJ1-1,TGCGCCAGCAGCCAAGCCGACAGGGGCACTGAAGCTTTCTTT,CASSQADRGTEAFF
NA,TRBD2,TRBV7-2,TRBJ2-1,TGTGCCAGCAGCTCCCTAGCGGAAGCCTACAATGAGCAGTTCTTC,CASSSLAEAYNEQFF
NA,NA,TRBV7-8,TRBJ1-2,TGTGCCAGCAGCTCCTTCTCTGGCACAAACAACTATGGCTACACCTTC,CASSSFSGTNNYGYTF
NA,NA,TRBV29-1,TRBJ1-2,TGCAGCGTTGAAACAGCGGACTATGGCTACACCTTC,CSVETADYGYTF
once,TRBD2,TRBV30,TRBJ2-3,TGTGCCTGGAGCATCCCTCGGACTAGCGGGAGTACCCCCGGAATCACAGATACGCAGTATTTT,CAWSIPRTSGSTPGITDTQYF
once,NA,TRBV27,TRBJ2-7,TGTGCCAGCGGTACCTACGAGCAGTACTTC,CASGTYEQYF
NA,NA,TRBV7-8,TRBJ2-3,TGTGCCAGCAGCTTAGTTCTAGCCCAGTTGACAGATACGCAGTATTTT,CASSLVLAQLTDTQYF
NA,NA,TRBV5-1,TRBJ2-1,TGCGCCAGCAGCTTGGTAGAGGGCAATGAGCAGTTCTTC,CASSLVEGNEQFF
NA,TRBD1,TRBV27,TRBJ2-7,TGTGCCAGCAGCCGTAAACAGGGGGTCTACGAGCAGTACTTC,CASSRKQGVYEQYF
NA,TRBD2,TRBV5-5,TRBJ2-1,TGTGCCAGCAGTACCAGCGGGGGGTACAATGAGCAGTTCTTC,CASSTSGGYNEQFF
NA,NA,TRBV9,TRBJ2-1,TGTGCCAGCAGCCCCCGCAGGGTAAAGTCCTACAATGAGCAGTTCTTC,CASSPRRVKSYNEQFF
NA,TRBD2,TRBV5-6,TRBJ2-1,TGTGCCAGCAGCTTGGCTGTGCGGGGGGGCTACAATGAGCAGTTCTTC,CASSLAVRGGYNEQFF
once,NA,TRBV7-8,TRBJ2-7,TGTGCCAGCAGCTTATACAAGGAAAGAACCTACGAGCAGTACTTC,CASSLYKERTYEQYF
NA,NA,TRBV15,TRBJ2-7,TGTGCCACCAGCCCGGTAGCGGCCACATCCTACGAGCAGTACTTC,CATSPVAATSYEQYF
NA,TRBD2,TRBV5-1,TRBJ2-1,TGCGCCAGCAGCTTGGGGCTAGCGGGGGATTACAATGAGCAGTTCTTC,CASSLGLAGDYNEQFF
NA,TRBD2,TRBV4-1,TRBJ2-7,TGCGCCAGCAGCCAATCGAGAGCGGGATCCTACGAGCAGTACTTC,CASSQSRAGSYEQYF
NA,NA,TRBV5-4,TRBJ2-7,TGTGCCAGCAGCTTTGCCTCCTACGAGCAGTACTTC,CASSFASYEQYF
NA,NA,TRBV10-2,TRBJ1-1,TGCGCCAGCAGCACAGGGAACACTGAAGCTTTCTTT,CASSTGNTEAFF
NA,TRBD2,TRBV5-6,TRBJ2-7,TGTGCCAGCAGCGCCATTGGGACTAGCGGAAACTACGAGCAGTACTTC,CASSAIGTSGNYEQYF
NA,NA,TRBV19,TRBJ1-5,TGTGCCAGTAGTATCGCAGGACCTAGCAATCAGCCCCAGCATTTT,CASSIAGPSNQPQHF
NA,NA,TRBV27,TRBJ2-3,TGTGCCAGCAGCCAAGCGACCCCGGGACTTTTGAGCACAGATACGCAGTATTTT,CASSQATPGLLSTDTQYF
NA,TRBD2,TRBV7-6,TRBJ2-1,TGTGCCAGCAGCGGTGGGACTAGTGGGTACAATGAGCAGTTCTTC,CASSGGTSGYNEQFF
NA,TRBD1,TRBV6-1,TRBJ1-2,TGTGCCAGCAGTGATTGGACAGGGGCTCATGGCTACACCTTC,CASSDWTGAHGYTF
NA,NA,TRBV5-4,TRBJ2-7,TGTGCCAGCAGCTTGTACACGGGGGAGCAGTACTTC,CASSLYTGEQYF
NA,NA,TRBV10-2,TRBJ1-5,TGCGCCAGCAGTGAACGAGGGGGGAGCAATCAGCCCCAGCATTTT,CASSERGGSNQPQHF
NA,TRBD2,TRBV15,TRBJ2-1,TGTGCCACCAGCGTGGGGACTAGCGGAAAGGGCTTCTTC,CATSVGTSGKGFF
NA,NA,TRBV9,TRBJ2-7,TGTGCCAGCAGCGTCTCTGCAGCTTACGAGCAGTACTTC,CASSVSAAYEQYF
NA,NA,TRBV10-1,TRBJ2-7,TGCGCCAGCAGCGGGGACGGCTACGAGCAGTACTTC,CASSGDGYEQYF
NA,NA,TRBV9,TRBJ1-1,TGTGCCAGCAGCTCACAGACAGCACCGAACACTGAAGCTTTCTTT,CASSSQTAPNTEAFF
NA,NA,TRBV6-1,TRBJ2-7,TGTGCCAGCAGTGAATCAGGCGGTTACTACGAGCAGTACTTC,CASSESGGYYEQYF